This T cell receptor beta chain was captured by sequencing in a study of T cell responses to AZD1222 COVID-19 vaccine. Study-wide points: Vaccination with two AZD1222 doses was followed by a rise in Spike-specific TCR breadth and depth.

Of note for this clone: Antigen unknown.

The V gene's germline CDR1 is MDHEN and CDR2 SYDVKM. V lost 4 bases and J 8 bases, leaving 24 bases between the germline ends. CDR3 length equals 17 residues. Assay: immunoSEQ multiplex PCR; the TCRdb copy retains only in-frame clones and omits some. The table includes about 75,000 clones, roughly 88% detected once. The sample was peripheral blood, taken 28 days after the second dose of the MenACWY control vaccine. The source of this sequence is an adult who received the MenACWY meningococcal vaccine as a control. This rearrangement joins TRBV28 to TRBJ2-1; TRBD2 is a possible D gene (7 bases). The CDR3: CASSSSRRGAPTDEQFF. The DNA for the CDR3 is TGTGCCAGCAGTTCATCCCGACGGGGGGCTCCTACGGATGAGCAGTTCTTC.